A single sample is the source of the 12 T cell receptor beta chains below, sequenced in a study of PD-1 blockade in mismatch repair-deficient tumors. The repertoire was sequenced with immunoSEQ multiplex PCR; TCRdb's copy has only in-frame clones and lacks some. The table has roughly 120,000 clones, about 88% seen once; the top ten hold about 12%. This specimen consisted of peripheral blood, obtained approximately 69 weeks after starting pembrolizumab. Every receptor here comes from an adult with mismatch repair-deficient cancer.

The gene calls are TRBV5-6 and TRBJ2-3; D unresolved. In germline, CDR1 is SGHDT, CDR2 YYEEEE. The V end was cut by 0 bases, the J end by 2 bases, with 7 bases between. CDR3 size: 14 residues. CDR3 in amino acids: CASSLAPPTDTQYF. The CDR3 DNA reads TGTGCCAGCAGCTTGGCCCCGCCCACAGATACGCAGTATTTT.

The genes are TRBV11-2 and TRBJ2-3; 9 bases match TRBD2. In germline, CDR1 is SGHAT, CDR2 FQNNGV. Trimming took 3 bases from V and 6 from J; bases not matched to a gene: 7. CDR3 size: 15 residues. The CDR3 is CASSFGREGRDTQYF. As DNA, the CDR3 is TGTGCCAGCAGCTTCGGGCGGGAGGGCCGTGATACGCAGTATTTT.

In its sample, this clone was seen once. The chain uses TRBV4-3 and TRBJ1-5, with D possibly TRBD1 on 5 matching bases. The CDR3 spans 17 residues. V shed 0 bases and J shed 2 bases, with 14 bases lying between them. The V gene's germline CDR1 is LGHNA and CDR2 YSLEER. In DNA, the CDR3 is TGCGCCAGCAGCCAAGATTGGGGGGGTGTGGGCAATCAGCCCCAGCATTTT. It translates to CASSQDWGGVGNQPQHF.

This clone was seen just once. The chain joins TRBV7-9 to TRBJ2-2, with 8 bases lining up with TRBD1. The CDR3 totals 16 residues. With V trimmed by 1 base and J by 0 bases, 1 base remained unmatched. Germline values: CDR1 SEHNR, CDR2 FQNEAQ (reference sequence). CDR3 sequence (DNA): TGTGCCAGCAGCTTAGGGGGACAGGCGAACACCGGGGAGCTGTTTTTT. It codes for CASSLGGQANTGELFF.

V gene TRBV29-1 combines with J gene TRBJ2-5; 8 nucleotides line up with TRBD1. The CDR3 has 14 amino acids. Germline V gives CDR1 SQVTM, CDR2 ANQGSEA. J lost 0 bases, V lost 2 bases, and 2 bases had no gene match. The CDR3 DNA sequence: TGCAGCGTTGAATACAGGGGGAACCAAGAGACCCAGTACTTC. Its protein is CSVEYRGNQETQYF.

This rearrangement joins TRBV6-5 to TRBJ2-7, with 8 bases matching TRBD2. The CDR3 covers 15 residues. The V gene end was trimmed by 0 bases and the J gene end by 0 bases; junction bases not matched to a gene: 1. Germline V gives CDR1 MNHEY, CDR2 SVGAGI. The CDR3 loop is CASSYSSGSSYEQYF. CDR3 DNA: TGTGCCAGCAGTTACTCGAGCGGGAGCTCCTACGAGCAGTACTTC.

V and J are TRBV27 and TRBJ2-7; 7 bases fit TRBD2. The CDR3 covers 13 residues. Germline V gene lookup returns CDR1 MNHEY and CDR2 SMNVEV (reference sequence). The trim removed 2 bases at V and 7 bases at J, leaving 5 bases unmatched. The CDR3 loop is CASSLMGGREQYF. For the CDR3, the DNA is TGTGCCAGCAGTTTAATGGGGGGGAGGGAGCAGTACTTC.

The V and J genes are TRBV7-2 and TRBJ1-1; possibly TRBD1 for D (6 bases). This CDR3 has 16 residues. Trimming removed 5 bases from V and 5 bases from J, with 21 bases in between. Germline values: CDR1 SGHTA, CDR2 FQGNSA. This CDR3 is CASSRRGGSRGTEAFF. The DNA for the CDR3 is TGTGCCAGCAGCAGAAGAGGGGGGTCTAGAGGGACTGAAGCTTTCTTT.

V usage is TRBV7-9 and J usage is TRBJ2-5; D gene uncertain. V lost 4 bases and J 1 base, leaving 13 bases between the germline ends. CDR3 size: 15 residues. CDR1 is SEHNR and CDR2 is FQNEAQ in the germline V gene (reference sequence). DNA for the CDR3: TGTGCCAGCAGCTCCTCTGGGCTCTTCCAAGAGACCCAGTACTTC. It is translated as CASSSSGLFQETQYF.

This chain joins TRBV6-1 and TRBJ1-2, with 7 bases fitting TRBD1. This CDR3 region has 15 residues. Looked up from germline, CDR1 is MNHNS and CDR2 is SASEGT. Germline trimming cut 2 bases from V and 7 bases from J; bases unmatched to any gene: 10. The chain's CDR3 is CASSELRYRGGGYTF. The DNA for the CDR3 is TGTGCCAGCAGTGAATTGAGGTACAGGGGAGGTGGCTACACCTTC.

The CDR3 region has the DNA TGTGCCTGGAGTGATCTAGCGGGAGTCAAGTTCTTC. Translating it yields CAWSDLAGVKFF. The genes are TRBV30 and TRBJ2-1; TRBD2 matches at 10 bases. The CDR3 is 12 amino acids. The germline V gene encodes CDR1 GTSNPN and CDR2 SVGIG (reference sequence). The ends lost 1 base at V and 14 bases at J; junction bases unmatched: 5.

The chain is built from TRBV29-1 and TRBJ1-4, with D perhaps matching TRBD1 (6 bases). The germline V and J ends were trimmed by 6 bases and 5 bases, with 10 bases remaining between them. The CDR3 length is 12 residues. Germline values: CDR1 SQVTM, CDR2 ANQGSEA. The CDR3 here is CSVQGPNEKLFF. The CDR3 DNA is TGCAGCGTGCAGGGGCCGAATGAAAAACTGTTTTTT.